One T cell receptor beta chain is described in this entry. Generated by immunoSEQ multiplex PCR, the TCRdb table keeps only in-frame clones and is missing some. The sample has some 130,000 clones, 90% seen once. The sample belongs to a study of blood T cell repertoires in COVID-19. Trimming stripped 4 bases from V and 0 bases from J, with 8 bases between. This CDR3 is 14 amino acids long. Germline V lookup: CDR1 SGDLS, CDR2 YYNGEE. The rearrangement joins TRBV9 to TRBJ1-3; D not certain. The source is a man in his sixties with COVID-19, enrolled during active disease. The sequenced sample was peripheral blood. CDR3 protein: CASSSGVSGNTIYF. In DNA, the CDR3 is TGTGCCAGCAGCTCCGGGGTCTCTGGAAACACCATATATTTT.